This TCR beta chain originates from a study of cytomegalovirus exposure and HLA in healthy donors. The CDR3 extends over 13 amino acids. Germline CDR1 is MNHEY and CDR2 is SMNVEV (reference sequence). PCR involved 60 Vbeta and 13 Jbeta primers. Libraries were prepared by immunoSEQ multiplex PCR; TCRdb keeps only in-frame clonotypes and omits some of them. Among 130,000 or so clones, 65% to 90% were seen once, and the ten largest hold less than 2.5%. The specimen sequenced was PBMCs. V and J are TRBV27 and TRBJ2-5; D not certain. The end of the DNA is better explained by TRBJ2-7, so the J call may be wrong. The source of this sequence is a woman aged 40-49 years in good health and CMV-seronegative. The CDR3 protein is CASSSGSSYEQYF. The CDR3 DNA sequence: TGTGCCAGCTCGTCAGGAAGCTCCTACGAGCAGTACTTC.